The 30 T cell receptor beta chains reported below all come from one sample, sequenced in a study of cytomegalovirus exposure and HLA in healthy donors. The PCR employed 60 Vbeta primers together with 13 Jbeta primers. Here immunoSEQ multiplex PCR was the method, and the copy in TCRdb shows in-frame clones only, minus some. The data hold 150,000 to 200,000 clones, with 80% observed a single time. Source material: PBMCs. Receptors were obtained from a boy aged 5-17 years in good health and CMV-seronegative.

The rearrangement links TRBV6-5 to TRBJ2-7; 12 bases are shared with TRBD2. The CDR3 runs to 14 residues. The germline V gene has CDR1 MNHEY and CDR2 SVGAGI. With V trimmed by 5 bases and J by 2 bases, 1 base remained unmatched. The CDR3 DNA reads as TGTGCCAGCAGTCTAGCGGGAGGGACCTACGAGCAGTACTTC. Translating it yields CASSLAGGTYEQYF.

The CDR3 reads CASSWPGTGGGEQYF. DNA for the CDR3: TGCGCCAGCAGCTGGCCCGGGACAGGGGGTGGCGAGCAGTACTTC. This chain joins TRBV5-1 and TRBJ2-7, with TRBD1 matching over 11 bases. Losses at the gene ends were 3 bases for V and 6 bases for J; bases not matched to a gene: 8. The length of the CDR3 is 15 residues. Per germline, CDR1 SGHRS and CDR2 YFSETQ.

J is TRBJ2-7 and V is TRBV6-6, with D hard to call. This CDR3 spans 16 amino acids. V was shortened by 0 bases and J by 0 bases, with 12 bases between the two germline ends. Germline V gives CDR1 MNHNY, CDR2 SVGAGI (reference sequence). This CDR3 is CASSYSKTESSYEQYF. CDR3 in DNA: TGTGCCAGCAGTTACTCGAAGACGGAGAGCTCCTACGAGCAGTACTTC.

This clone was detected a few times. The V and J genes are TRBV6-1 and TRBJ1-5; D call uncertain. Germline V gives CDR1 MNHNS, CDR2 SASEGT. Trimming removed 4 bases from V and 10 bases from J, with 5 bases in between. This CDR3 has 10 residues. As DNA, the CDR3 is TGTGCCAGCAGTGTCCATCCCCAGCATTTT. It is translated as CASSVHPQHF.

CDR3: CAWLGGESHGYTF. CDR3 nucleotides: TGTGCCTGGCTAGGGGGGGAGAGCCATGGCTACACCTTC. The rearrangement links TRBV30 to TRBJ1-2, with D perhaps TRBD1 (6 bases). Trimming shortened V by 5 bases and J by 6 bases, and 16 bases separated the two germline ends. CDR3 length equals 13 residues. Germline assignment: CDR1 GTSNPN and CDR2 SVGIG (reference sequence).

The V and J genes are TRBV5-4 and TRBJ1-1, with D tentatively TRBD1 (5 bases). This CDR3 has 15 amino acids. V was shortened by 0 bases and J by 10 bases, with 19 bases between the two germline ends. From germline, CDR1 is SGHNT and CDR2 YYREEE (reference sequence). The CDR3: CASSLETDLNRGAFF. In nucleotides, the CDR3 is TGTGCCAGCAGCTTGGAGACAGACCTGAACAGAGGAGCTTTCTTT.

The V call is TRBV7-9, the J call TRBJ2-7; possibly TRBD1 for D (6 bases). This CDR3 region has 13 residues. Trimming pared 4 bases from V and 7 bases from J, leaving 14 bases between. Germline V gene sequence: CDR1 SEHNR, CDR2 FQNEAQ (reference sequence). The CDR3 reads CASSSLRGGEQYF. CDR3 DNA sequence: TGTGCCAGCAGCTCACTCCGAGGGGGAGAGCAGTACTTC.

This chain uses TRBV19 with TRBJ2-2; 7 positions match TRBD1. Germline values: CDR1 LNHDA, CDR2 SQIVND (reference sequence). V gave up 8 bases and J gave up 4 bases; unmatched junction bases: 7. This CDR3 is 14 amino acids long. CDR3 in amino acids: CASETGWATGELFF. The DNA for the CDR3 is TGTGCCAGTGAGACAGGGTGGGCCACCGGGGAGCTGTTTTTT. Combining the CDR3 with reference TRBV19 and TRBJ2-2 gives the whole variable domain DGGITQSPKYLFRKEGQNVTLSCEQNLNHDAMYWYRQDPGQGLRLIYYSQIVNDFQKGDIAEGYSVSREKKESFPLTVTSAQKNPTAFYLCASETGWATGELFFGEGSRLTVL.

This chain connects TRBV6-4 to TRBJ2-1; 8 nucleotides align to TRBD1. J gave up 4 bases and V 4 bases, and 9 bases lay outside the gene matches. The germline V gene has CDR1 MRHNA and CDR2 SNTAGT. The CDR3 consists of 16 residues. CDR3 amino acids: CASSGTQGAPYNEQFF. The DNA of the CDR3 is TGTGCCAGCAGTGGGACCCAGGGGGCTCCATACAATGAGCAGTTCTTC.

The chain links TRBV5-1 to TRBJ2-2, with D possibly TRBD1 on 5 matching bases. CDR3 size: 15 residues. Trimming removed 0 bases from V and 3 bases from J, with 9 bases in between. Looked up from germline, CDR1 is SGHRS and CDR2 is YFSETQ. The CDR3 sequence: CASSLGTFYTGELFF. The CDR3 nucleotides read TGCGCCAGCAGCTTGGGGACATTCTACACCGGGGAGCTGTTTTTT.

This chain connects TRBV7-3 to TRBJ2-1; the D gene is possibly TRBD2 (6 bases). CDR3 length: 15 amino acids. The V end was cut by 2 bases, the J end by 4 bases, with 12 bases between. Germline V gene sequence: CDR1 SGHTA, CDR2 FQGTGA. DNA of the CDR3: TGTGCCAGCAGCTTATCGCGGGGAGATTACAATGAGCAGTTCTTC. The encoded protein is CASSLSRGDYNEQFF. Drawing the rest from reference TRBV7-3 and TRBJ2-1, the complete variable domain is GAGVSQTPSNKVTEKGKYVELRCDPISGHTALYWYRQSLGQGPEFLIYFQGTGAADDSGLPNDRFFAVRPEGSVSTLKIQRTERGDSAVYLCASSLSRGDYNEQFFGPGTRLTVL.

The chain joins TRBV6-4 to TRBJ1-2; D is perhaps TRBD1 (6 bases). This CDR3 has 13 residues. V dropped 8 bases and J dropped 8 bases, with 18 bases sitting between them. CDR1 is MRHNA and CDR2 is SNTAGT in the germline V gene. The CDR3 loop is CASSPGAGVGYTF. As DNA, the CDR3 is TGTGCCAGCTCCCCGGGTGCAGGGGTCGGCTACACCTTC.

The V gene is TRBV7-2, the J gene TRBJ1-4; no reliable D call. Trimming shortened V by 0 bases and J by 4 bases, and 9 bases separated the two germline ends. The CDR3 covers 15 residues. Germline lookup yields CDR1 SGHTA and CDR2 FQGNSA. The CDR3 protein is CASSLAAGNNEKLFF. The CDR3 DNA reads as TGTGCCAGCAGCTTAGCAGCAGGAAATAATGAAAAACTGTTTTTT.

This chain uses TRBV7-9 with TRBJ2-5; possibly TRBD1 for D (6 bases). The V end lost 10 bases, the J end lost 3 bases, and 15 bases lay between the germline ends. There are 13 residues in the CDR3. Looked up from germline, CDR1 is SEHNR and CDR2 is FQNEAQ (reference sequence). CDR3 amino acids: CAIGSRGKETQYF. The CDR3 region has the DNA TGTGCCATCGGCTCGAGGGGGAAAGAGACCCAGTACTTC.

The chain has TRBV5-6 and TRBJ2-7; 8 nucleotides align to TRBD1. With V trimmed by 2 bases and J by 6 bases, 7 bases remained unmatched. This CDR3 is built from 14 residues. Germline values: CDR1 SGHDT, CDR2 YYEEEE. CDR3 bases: TGTGCCAGCAGCTTCGGGACAGGCAAGAGCGAGCAGTACTTC. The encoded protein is CASSFGTGKSEQYF.

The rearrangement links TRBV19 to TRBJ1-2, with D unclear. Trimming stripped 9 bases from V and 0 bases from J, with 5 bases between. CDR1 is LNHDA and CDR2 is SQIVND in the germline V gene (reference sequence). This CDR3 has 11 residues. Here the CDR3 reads CASGTNYGYTF. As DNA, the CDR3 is TGTGCCAGCGGGACTAACTATGGCTACACCTTC.

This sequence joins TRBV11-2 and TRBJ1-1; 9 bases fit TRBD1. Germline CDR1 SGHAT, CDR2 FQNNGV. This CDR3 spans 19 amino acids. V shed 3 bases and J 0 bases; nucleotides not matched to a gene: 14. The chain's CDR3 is CASSFRWGQGSFLNTEAFF. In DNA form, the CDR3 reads TGTGCCAGCAGCTTTCGGTGGGGACAGGGATCGTTCCTGAACACTGAAGCTTTCTTT.

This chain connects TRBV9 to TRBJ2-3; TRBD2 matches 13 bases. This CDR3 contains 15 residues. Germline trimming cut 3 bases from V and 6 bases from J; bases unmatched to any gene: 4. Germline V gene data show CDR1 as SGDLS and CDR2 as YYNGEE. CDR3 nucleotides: TGTGCCAGCAGCGCAACTAGCGGGGGGGAGGATACGCAGTATTTT. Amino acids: CASSATSGGEDTQYF.

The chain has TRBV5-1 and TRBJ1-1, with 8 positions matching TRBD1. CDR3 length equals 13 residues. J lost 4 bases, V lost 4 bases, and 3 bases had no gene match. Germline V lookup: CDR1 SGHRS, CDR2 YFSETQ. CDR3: CASSHTGGTEAFF. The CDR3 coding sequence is TGCGCCAGCAGCCACACAGGGGGCACTGAAGCTTTCTTT. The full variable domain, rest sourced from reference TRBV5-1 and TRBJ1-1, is KAGVTQTPRYLIKTRGQQVTLSCSPISGHRSVSWYQQTPGQGLQFLFEYFSETQRNKGNFPGRFSGRQFSNSRSEMNVSTLELGDSALYLCASSHTGGTEAFFGQGTRLTVV.

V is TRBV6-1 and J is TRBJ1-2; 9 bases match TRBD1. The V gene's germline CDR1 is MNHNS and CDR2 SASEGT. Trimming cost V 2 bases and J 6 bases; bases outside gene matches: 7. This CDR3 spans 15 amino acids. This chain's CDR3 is CASSETETGGDGYTF. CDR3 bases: TGTGCCAGCAGTGAAACTGAGACAGGGGGAGATGGCTACACCTTC.

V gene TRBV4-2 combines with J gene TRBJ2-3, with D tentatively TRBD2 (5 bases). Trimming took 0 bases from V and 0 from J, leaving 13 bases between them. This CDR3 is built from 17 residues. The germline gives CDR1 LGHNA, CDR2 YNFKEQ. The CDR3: CASSQDLGSDSTDTQYF. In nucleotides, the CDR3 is TGTGCCAGCAGCCAAGATCTGGGTAGCGATAGCACAGATACGCAGTATTTT.

The CDR3 nucleotides read TGCGCCAGCATAGCGGGAGGGCCCTACAATGAGCAGTTCTTC. It translates to CASIAGGPYNEQFF. The V and J genes are TRBV5-1 and TRBJ2-1, with 11 bases that match TRBD2. CDR3 size: 14 residues. In germline, CDR1 is SGHRS, CDR2 YFSETQ. V lost 6 bases to trimming and J lost 2 bases; unmatched junction nucleotides: 1.

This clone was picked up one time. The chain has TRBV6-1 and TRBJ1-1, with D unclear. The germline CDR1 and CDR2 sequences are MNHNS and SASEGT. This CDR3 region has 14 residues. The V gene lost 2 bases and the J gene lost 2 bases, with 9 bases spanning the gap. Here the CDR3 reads CASSEQVSNTEAFF. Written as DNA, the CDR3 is TGTGCCAGCAGTGAACAGGTGAGCAACACTGAAGCTTTCTTT.

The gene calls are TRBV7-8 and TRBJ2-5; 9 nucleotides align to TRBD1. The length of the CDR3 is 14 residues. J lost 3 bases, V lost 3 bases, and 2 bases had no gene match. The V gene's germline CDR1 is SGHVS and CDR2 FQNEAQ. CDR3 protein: CASSFWTGEETQYF. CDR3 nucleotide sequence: TGTGCCAGCAGCTTCTGGACAGGGGAAGAGACCCAGTACTTC.

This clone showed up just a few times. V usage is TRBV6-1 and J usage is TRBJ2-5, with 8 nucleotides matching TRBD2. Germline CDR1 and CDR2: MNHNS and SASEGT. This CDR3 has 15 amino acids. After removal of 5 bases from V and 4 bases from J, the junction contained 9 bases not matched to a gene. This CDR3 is CASSPLSRGGETQYF. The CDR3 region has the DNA TGTGCCAGCAGTCCCCTCAGTCGGGGGGGAGAGACCCAGTACTTC.

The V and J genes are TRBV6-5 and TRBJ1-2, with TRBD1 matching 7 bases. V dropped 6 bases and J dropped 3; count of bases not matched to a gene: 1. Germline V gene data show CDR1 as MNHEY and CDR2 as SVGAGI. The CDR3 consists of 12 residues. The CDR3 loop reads CASRGQYYGYTF. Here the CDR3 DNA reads TGTGCCAGCAGGGGACAGTACTATGGCTACACCTTC.

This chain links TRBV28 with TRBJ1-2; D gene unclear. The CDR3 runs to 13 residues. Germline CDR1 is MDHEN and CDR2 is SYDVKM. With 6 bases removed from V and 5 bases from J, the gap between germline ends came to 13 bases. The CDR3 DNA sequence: TGTGCCAGCAGACTCCAGGTTCGGTATGGCTACACCTTC. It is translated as CASRLQVRYGYTF.

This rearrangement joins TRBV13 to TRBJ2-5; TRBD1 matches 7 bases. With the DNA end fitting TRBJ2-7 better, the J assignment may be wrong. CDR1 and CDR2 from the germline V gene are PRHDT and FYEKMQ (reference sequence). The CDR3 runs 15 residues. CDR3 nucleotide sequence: TGTGCCAGCAGCTTACGGGACAGCATAAGCTACGAGCAGTACTTC. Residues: CASSLRDSISYEQYF.

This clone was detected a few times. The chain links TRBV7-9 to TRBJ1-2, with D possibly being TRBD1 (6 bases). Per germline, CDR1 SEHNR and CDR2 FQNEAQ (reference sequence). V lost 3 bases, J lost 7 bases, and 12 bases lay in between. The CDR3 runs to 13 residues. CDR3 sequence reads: CASSLNRDTGYTF. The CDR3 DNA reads TGTGCCAGCAGCTTGAACAGGGATACTGGCTACACCTTC.

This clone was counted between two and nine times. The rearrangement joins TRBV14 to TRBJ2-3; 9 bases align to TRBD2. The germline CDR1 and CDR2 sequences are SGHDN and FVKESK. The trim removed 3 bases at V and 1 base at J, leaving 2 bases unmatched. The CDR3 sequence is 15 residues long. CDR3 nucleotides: TGTGCCAGCAGCCACGTAGCGGGGGGCACAGATACGCAGTATTTT. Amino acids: CASSHVAGGTDTQYF. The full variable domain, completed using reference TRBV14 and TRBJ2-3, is EAGVTQFPSHSVIEKGQTVTLRCDPISGHDNLYWYRRVMGKEIKFLLHFVKESKQDESGMPNNRFLAERTGGTYSTLKVQPAELEDSGVYFCASSHVAGGTDTQYFGPGTRLTVL.